Included here is one TCR beta chain sequence, with context. With a J-beta primer mix and a sample-barcoded 5' primer, a second PCR ran about 6 to 11 cycles. Using its own MiXCR run on the 5' RACE reads, TCRdb lists one record per CDR3 protein. The data contain roughly 1.4 million distinct CDR3 sequences, around 59% of them singletons. The V gene's germline CDR1 is SQVTM and CDR2 ANQGSEA. V was pared by 5 bases and J by 1 base, with 20 bases between. The CDR3 loop spans 16 amino acids. The data derive from a study of blood T cells in healthy people across ages. The sequencing input was blood. This TCR was recovered from a man aged 18 to 29 in good health. The rearrangement links TRBV29-1 to TRBJ1-1; D gene ambiguous. The CDR3 sequence is CSVIGVFGRKNTEAFF. The CDR3 nucleotides are TGCAGCGTTATCGGCGTTTTCGGGAGAAAGAACACTGAAGCTTTCTTT.